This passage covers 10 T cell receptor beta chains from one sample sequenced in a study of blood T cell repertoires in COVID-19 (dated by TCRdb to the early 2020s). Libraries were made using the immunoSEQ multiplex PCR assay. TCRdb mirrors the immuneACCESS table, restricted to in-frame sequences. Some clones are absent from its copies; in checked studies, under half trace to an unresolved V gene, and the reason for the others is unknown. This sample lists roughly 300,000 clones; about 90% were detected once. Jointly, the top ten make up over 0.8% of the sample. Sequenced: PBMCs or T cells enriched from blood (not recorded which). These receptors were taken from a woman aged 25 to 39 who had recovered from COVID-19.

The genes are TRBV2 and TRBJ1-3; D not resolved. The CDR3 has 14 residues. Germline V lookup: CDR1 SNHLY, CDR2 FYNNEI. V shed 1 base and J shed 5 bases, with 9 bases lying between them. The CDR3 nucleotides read TGTGCCAGCAGTGAAGGTGGTAGTAGAAACACCATATATTTT. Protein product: CASSEGGSRNTIYF.

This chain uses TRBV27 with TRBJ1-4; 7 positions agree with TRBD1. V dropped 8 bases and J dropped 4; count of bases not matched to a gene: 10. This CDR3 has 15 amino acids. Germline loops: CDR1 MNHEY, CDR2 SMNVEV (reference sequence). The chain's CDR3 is CASFRGGRLNEKLFF. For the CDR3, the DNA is TGTGCCAGCTTCAGAGGGGGCAGGCTTAATGAAAAACTGTTTTTT.

The CDR3 DNA sequence: TGTGCCAGCAGTGGGAGGGCCCAAATAGCCAATGAGCAGTTCTTC. Amino acid sequence: CASSGRAQIANEQFF. The rearrangement uses TRBV25-1 and TRBJ2-1, with D tentatively TRBD2 (6 bases). The V and J ends lost 4 bases and 6 bases respectively, with 16 bases between them. CDR1 is MGHDK, CDR2 SYGVNS, per germline. The length of the CDR3 is 15 residues.

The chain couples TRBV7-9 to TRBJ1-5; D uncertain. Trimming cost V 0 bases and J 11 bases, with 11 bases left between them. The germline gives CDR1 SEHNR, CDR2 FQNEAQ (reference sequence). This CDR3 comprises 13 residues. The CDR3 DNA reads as TGTGCCAGCAGCTTAGCGGGCCTTGCGACCCAGCATTTT. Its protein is CASSLAGLATQHF.

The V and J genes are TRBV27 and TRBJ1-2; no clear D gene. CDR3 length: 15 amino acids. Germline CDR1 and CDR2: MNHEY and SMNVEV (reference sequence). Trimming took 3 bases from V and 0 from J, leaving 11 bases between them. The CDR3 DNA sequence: TGTGCCAGCAGTTTGTCCCCGTACTCTAACTATGGCTACACCTTC. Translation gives CASSLSPYSNYGYTF.

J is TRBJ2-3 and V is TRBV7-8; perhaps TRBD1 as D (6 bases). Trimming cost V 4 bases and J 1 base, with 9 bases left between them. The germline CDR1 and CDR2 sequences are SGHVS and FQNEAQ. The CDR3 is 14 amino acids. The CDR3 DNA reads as TGTGCCAGCAGCTATGGGGGCGGCACAGATACGCAGTATTTT. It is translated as CASSYGGGTDTQYF.

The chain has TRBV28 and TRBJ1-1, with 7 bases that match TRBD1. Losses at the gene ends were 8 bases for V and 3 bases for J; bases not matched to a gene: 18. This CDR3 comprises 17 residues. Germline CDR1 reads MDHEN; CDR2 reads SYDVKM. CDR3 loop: CASGLRQGSGAYTEAFF. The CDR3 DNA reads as TGTGCCAGCGGACTCCGACAGGGTAGTGGGGCGTACACTGAAGCTTTCTTT.

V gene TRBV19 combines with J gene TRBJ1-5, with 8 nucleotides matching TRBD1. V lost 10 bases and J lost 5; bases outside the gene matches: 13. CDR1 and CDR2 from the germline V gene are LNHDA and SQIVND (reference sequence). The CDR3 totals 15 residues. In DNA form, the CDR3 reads TGTGCCACCACCCTCGGACAGGGAGGCTATCAGCCCCAGCATTTT. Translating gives CATTLGQGGYQPQHF.

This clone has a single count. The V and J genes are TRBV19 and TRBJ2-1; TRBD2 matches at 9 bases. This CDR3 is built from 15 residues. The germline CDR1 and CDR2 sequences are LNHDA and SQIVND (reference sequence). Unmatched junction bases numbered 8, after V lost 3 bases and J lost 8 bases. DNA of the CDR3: TGTGCCAGTAGTATCCTTGGCGGGGGGGCCGATGAGCAGTTCTTC. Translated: CASSILGGGADEQFF.

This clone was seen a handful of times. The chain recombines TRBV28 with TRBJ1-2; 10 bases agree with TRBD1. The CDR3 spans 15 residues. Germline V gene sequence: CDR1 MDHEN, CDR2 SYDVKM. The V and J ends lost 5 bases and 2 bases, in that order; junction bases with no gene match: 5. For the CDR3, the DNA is TGTGCCAGCAGTATACGACAGGGGGCGAACTATGGCTACACCTTC. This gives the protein CASSIRQGANYGYTF.